The source of this T cell receptor (beta chain) is a study of graft-versus-host responses after intestinal transplantation. The wider study: Each patient got anti-thymocyte globulin induction, then tacrolimus and steroids for about 3 years.

The CDR3 runs 18 residues. Produced via immunoSEQ multiplex PCR; TCRdb's table is partial and in-frame only. Of about 21,000 clones listed, around three fifths are singletons. This clonotype was sampled from a human patient who received an intestinal transplant. This material consisted of alloreactive CD4+ T cells from a mixed lymphocyte reaction culture, taken before intestinal transplant. Subset here: CFSE-low proliferating T cells sorted from roughly six-day pre-transplant mixed lymphocyte reaction (GvH or HvG direction). This rearrangement joins TRBV1 to TRBJ2-6; the D call TRBD2 from the table was never checked on the DNA. TRBV1 is a listed pseudogene. The CDR3 sequence: CTSRPCGLAQSRANVLTF. In nucleotides, the CDR3 is TGCACCAGCAGACCCTGCGGTTTGGCACAAAGTCGGGCCAACGTCCTGACTTTC.